The 25 T cell receptor beta chains in this list originate from one sample, sequenced in a study of blood T cells in healthy people across ages. Through a sample-barcoded 5' primer and a J-beta primer mix, a second PCR was run for roughly 6 to 11 cycles. One entry per CDR3 protein, called by TCRdb with MiXCR from the 5' RACE reads. The table has roughly 2 million distinct CDR3 sequences, around half seen once. The sample was blood. Source of these receptors: a woman in her thirties or forties in good health.

The CDR3 coding sequence is TGTGCCACCAGTGCCCAGAACTATGGCTACACCTTC. It encodes CATSAQNYGYTF. V usage is TRBV24-1 and J usage is TRBJ1-2; no firm D call. Trimming cost V 5 bases and J 2 bases, with 5 bases left between them. In germline, CDR1 is KGHDR, CDR2 SFDVKD. The CDR3 is 12 residues long.

There are a few counts of this clonotype. The chain combines TRBV14 with TRBJ2-5; 10 positions match TRBD1. The germline V gene encodes CDR1 SGHDN and CDR2 FVKESK. The CDR3 covers 16 residues. V lost 4 bases and J lost 2; bases outside the gene matches: 7. In DNA, the CDR3 is TGTGCCAGCAGCCGCACCGGGACAGGGGAACAAGAGACCCAGTACTTC. Protein sequence: CASSRTGTGEQETQYF.

V gene TRBV7-8 combines with J gene TRBJ1-6, with 7 nucleotides matching TRBD1. CDR1 SGHVS and CDR2 FQNEAQ come from the germline V gene. The CDR3 loop spans 17 amino acids. V gave up 1 base and J gave up 10 bases; unmatched junction bases: 13. This chain's CDR3 is CASSLGGGAPVSSPLHF. CDR3 nucleotides: TGTGCCAGCAGCTTAGGAGGGGGCGCGCCGGTTTCGTCACCCCTCCACTTT.

This sequence joins TRBV20-1 and TRBJ1-5; a possible D gene is TRBD1 (5 bases). Germline lookup yields CDR1 DFQATT and CDR2 SNEGSKA (reference sequence). V was trimmed by 0 bases and J by 1 base, leaving 19 bases between them. This CDR3 is 18 amino acids long. CDR3 region: CSARDRIRALSSNQPQHF. The CDR3 bases are TGCAGTGCTAGAGATAGAATCAGGGCCCTTAGCAGCAATCAGCCCCAGCATTTT.

The chain is built from TRBV5-1 and TRBJ2-1, with 13 bases matching TRBD2. Trimming cost V 1 base and J 1 base; bases outside gene matches: 5. The CDR3 has 18 amino acids. The germline gives CDR1 SGHRS, CDR2 YFSETQ. The CDR3 region is CASSLRLTSGGSYNEQFF. In nucleotides, the CDR3 is TGCGCCAGCAGCTTGCGCCTGACTAGCGGGGGGTCCTACAATGAGCAGTTCTTC. Drawing the rest from reference TRBV5-1 and TRBJ2-1, the complete variable domain is KAGVTQTPRYLIKTRGQQVTLSCSPISGHRSVSWYQQTPGQGLQFLFEYFSETQRNKGNFPGRFSGRQFSNSRSEMNVSTLELGDSALYLCASSLRLTSGGSYNEQFFGPGTRLTVL.

V and J are TRBV6-1 and TRBJ1-5; 7 nucleotides align to TRBD1. Trimming cost V 1 base and J 2 bases; bases outside gene matches: 8. CDR1 and CDR2 from the germline V gene are MNHNS and SASEGT. CDR3 length equals 17 residues. The CDR3 DNA is TGTGCCAGCAGTGAAGGGAGAGGGGGCGTGGGCAATCAGCCCCAGCATTTT. It is translated as CASSEGRGGVGNQPQHF.

This clonotype is a singleton in its sample. The V and J genes are TRBV20-1 and TRBJ1-1, with D possibly TRBD1 on 5 matching bases. Trimming cost V 0 bases and J 2 bases, with 19 bases left between them. This CDR3 has 17 amino acids. Germline CDR1 is DFQATT and CDR2 is SNEGSKA (reference sequence). CDR3 in DNA: TGCAGTGCTAGAGATCCCGGACTCACAGGAGGAAACACTGAAGCTTTCTTT. Residues: CSARDPGLTGGNTEAFF.

This chain connects TRBV7-2 to TRBJ2-1; 8 bases agree with TRBD1. Germline V gene lookup returns CDR1 SGHTA and CDR2 FQGNSA. V was clipped by 0 bases and J by 5 bases; unmatched bases: 3. This CDR3 comprises 15 residues. The CDR3 coding sequence is TGTGCCAGCAGCTTAGCAGCGACAGGGGACAATGAGCAGTTCTTC. The encoded protein is CASSLAATGDNEQFF.

This sequence joins TRBV11-2 and TRBJ1-2; 7 bases agree with TRBD1. The CDR3 covers 15 residues. Looked up from germline, CDR1 is SGHAT and CDR2 is FQNNGV. The ends lost 5 bases at V and 6 bases at J; junction bases unmatched: 12. The CDR3 reads CASSERTGLIDGYTF. The CDR3 coding sequence is TGTGCCAGCAGCGAAAGGACAGGTTTAATTGATGGCTACACCTTC.

This chain joins TRBV7-8 and TRBJ2-4; D may match TRBD1 or TRBD2 (5 bases each). The J call may not be correct, given that the DNA end is closer to TRBJ2-5. CDR3 length: 16 residues. CDR1 and CDR2 (germline): SGHVS, FQNEAQ. The CDR3 region is CASSSPGAARAETQYF. CDR3 nucleotides: TGTGCCAGCAGCTCCCCCGGGGCAGCGCGGGCGGAGACCCAGTACTTC.

This clonotype was recorded a few times. The V gene is TRBV29-1, the J gene TRBJ2-7, with 9 nucleotides matching TRBD1. The germline gives CDR1 SQVTM, CDR2 ANQGSEA. J lost 4 bases, V lost 4 bases, and 5 bases had no gene match. The CDR3 extends over 13 amino acids. CDR3 in DNA: TGCAGCGTTGGGACAGGGGAAAGGTACGAGCAGTACTTC. Amino acids: CSVGTGERYEQYF.

The V and J genes are TRBV28 and TRBJ2-5; D might be TRBD1 (6 bases). The V gene's germline CDR1 is MDHEN and CDR2 SYDVKM. The CDR3 extends over 15 amino acids. V lost 5 bases and J lost 11, with 24 bases in between. The CDR3 is CASSTTGWGYNEQYF. The CDR3 DNA reads as TGTGCCAGCAGTACAACAGGGTGGGGATACAATGAGCAGTACTTC.

This clonotype showed up many times. This chain joins TRBV29-1 and TRBJ2-5, with D perhaps TRBD2 (5 bases). Germline CDR1 and CDR2: SQVTM and ANQGSEA. The length of the CDR3 is 15 residues. Trimming removed 3 bases at V and 4 bases at J, with 18 bases between. The CDR3 sequence: CSVDFGKEGRETQYF. The CDR3 region has the DNA TGCAGCGTTGACTTCGGGAAAGAAGGAAGAGAGACCCAGTACTTC.

The V gene is TRBV5-1, the J gene TRBJ2-1; D gene uncertain. This CDR3 contains 15 residues. Germline V lookup: CDR1 SGHRS, CDR2 YFSETQ. V was clipped by 2 bases and J by 0 bases, with 9 bases between them. This chain's CDR3 is CASSFPRASYNEQFF. CDR3 nucleotides: TGCGCCAGCAGCTTCCCGCGAGCCTCCTACAATGAGCAGTTCTTC. The full variable domain, in which reference TRBV5-1 and TRBJ2-1 provide the parts outside the CDR3, is KAGVTQTPRYLIKTRGQQVTLSCSPISGHRSVSWYQQTPGQGLQFLFEYFSETQRNKGNFPGRFSGRQFSNSRSEMNVSTLELGDSALYLCASSFPRASYNEQFFGPGTRLTVL.

J is TRBJ1-5 and V is TRBV15; 10 bases agree with TRBD1. This CDR3 region has 15 residues. V trimming: 5 bases; J trimming: 2 bases; junction bases outside the gene matches: 3. Germline V gene lookup returns CDR1 LNHNV and CDR2 YYDKDF (reference sequence). The CDR3 sequence: CATSGDRGGNQPQHF. The CDR3 DNA sequence: TGTGCCACCAGCGGGGACAGGGGAGGCAATCAGCCCCAGCATTTT. The full variable domain, its missing parts supplied by reference TRBV15 and TRBJ1-5, is DAMVIQNPRYQVTQFGKPVTLSCSQTLNHNVMYWYQQKSSQAPKLLFHYYDKDFNNEADTPDNFQSRRPNTSFCFLDIRSPGLGDTAMYLCATSGDRGGNQPQHFGDGTRLSIL.

This clonotype appeared a single time. The rearrangement uses TRBV6-5 and TRBJ1-2; TRBD1 is a possible D gene (5 bases). The CDR3 loop spans 18 amino acids. Germline CDR1 reads MNHEY; CDR2 reads SVGAGI. Deletions cut 0 bases from V and 6 bases from J, with 23 bases between. The CDR3 DNA sequence: TGTGCCAGCAGTTACTCGGCCGGCTCCGGGGGGAGCGCTAATGGCTACACCTTC. Translated: CASSYSAGSGGSANGYTF.

This clonotype was counted between two and nine times. The chain links TRBV7-9 to TRBJ1-4; no reliable D call. The CDR3 runs 16 residues. Germline V gives CDR1 SEHNR, CDR2 FQNEAQ (reference sequence). The germline V and J ends were trimmed by 5 bases and 2 bases, with 15 bases remaining between them. The CDR3 DNA reads TGTGCCAGCAGCGTCGACATTCACGGGACTAATGAAAAACTGTTTTTT. Protein product: CASSVDIHGTNEKLFF.

In this sample, this clonotype turned up a few times. This chain links TRBV6-5 with TRBJ2-7, with 7 bases lining up with TRBD1. The V gene's germline CDR1 is MNHEY and CDR2 SVGAGI. This CDR3 has 14 residues. V lost 0 bases, J lost 4 bases, and 3 bases stayed unmatched. The CDR3: CASSYSKDRYEQYF. CDR3 coding DNA: TGTGCCAGCAGTTACTCGAAGGACAGGTACGAGCAGTACTTC.

The rearrangement uses TRBV6-5 and TRBJ1-2, with D uncertain. CDR3 size: 16 residues. The germline V gene encodes CDR1 MNHEY and CDR2 SVGAGI. V lost 0 bases and J lost 4, with 15 bases in between. The CDR3 DNA is TGTGCCAGCAGTTACTCCGAACCCGCCGAGTTCTATGGCTACACCTTC. Its protein product is CASSYSEPAEFYGYTF.

The chain employs TRBV24-1 and TRBJ2-7; perhaps TRBD2 as D (6 bases). Germline values: CDR1 KGHDR, CDR2 SFDVKD. The CDR3 runs to 14 residues. Trimming stripped 3 bases from V and 6 bases from J, with 14 bases between. The CDR3, as DNA: TGTGCCACCAGTGATGCCGGCGGGGCGGGCGAGCAGTACTTC. Protein product: CATSDAGGAGEQYF.

A single count supports this clonotype. V gene TRBV28 combines with J gene TRBJ2-4; tentatively, D is TRBD2 (5 bases). The better agreement between TRBJ2-7 and the DNA end casts doubt on the J call. The CDR3 extends over 15 amino acids. Germline lookup yields CDR1 MDHEN and CDR2 SYDVKM. CDR3: CASSPRSDWGYEQYF. The DNA for the CDR3 is TGTGCCAGCAGTCCGCGGTCGGACTGGGGCTACGAGCAGTACTTC.

The V gene is TRBV20-1, the J gene TRBJ2-7; D is possibly TRBD2 (6 bases). Trimming stripped 5 bases from V and 4 bases from J, with 21 bases between. This CDR3 is 15 amino acids long. CDR1 and CDR2 from the germline V gene are DFQATT and SNEGSKA (reference sequence). The CDR3 DNA reads as TGCAGTGCTCGGGATCATATCGGGGGTTTATACGAGCAGTACTTC. It is translated as CSARDHIGGLYEQYF.

This clonotype was counted only a few times. One end of the junction is discordant with germline, which a read error may explain. V is TRBV5-1 and J is TRBJ2-3, with 11 bases lining up with TRBD2. In germline, CDR1 is SGHRS, CDR2 YFSETQ. The CDR3 consists of 15 residues. The DNA for the CDR3 is TGTGCCAGCAGTTTTAGCGGGGGGGCCCCAGATACGCAGTATTTT. Translating it yields CASSFSGGAPDTQYF.

In the case of this clonotype: The junction departs from the called germline gene at one end, perhaps through a read error. This chain uses TRBV7-7 with TRBJ2-1; D is uncertain. The CDR3 totals 12 residues. From germline, CDR1 is SSHAT and CDR2 FNYEAQ (reference sequence). The CDR3 is CASSLNGAEQFF. CDR3 coding DNA: TGTGCTAGCAGCTTAAACGGTGCTGAGCAGTTCTTC. The variable domain in full, completed from reference TRBV7-7 and TRBJ2-1, reads GAGVSQSPRYKVTKRGQDVTLRCDPISSHATLYWYQQALGQGPEFLTYFNYEAQPDKSGLPSDRFSAERPEGSISTLTIQRTEQRDSAMYRCASSLNGAEQFFGPGTRLTVL.

The chain recombines TRBV15 with TRBJ2-3, with D possibly being TRBD1 (5 bases). The CDR3 is 16 amino acids. Germline assignment: CDR1 LNHNV and CDR2 YYDKDF (reference sequence). V lost 0 bases and J lost 6, with 16 bases in between. The CDR3 is CATSREYRQPTDTQYF. DNA for the CDR3: TGTGCCACCAGCAGAGAATACAGACAGCCCACGGATACGCAGTATTTT.